In its sample, the clone carrying this TCR beta chain was seen many times. The antigen is not known. This record comes from a study of breast tumors, draining lymph nodes, adjacent tissues. Whole-study results and caveats: Compared with basal-like, luminal-like tumors shared significantly more repertoire with nontumor tissue. Tumor TCR diversity was below lymph nodes but above nontumor tissue.

The CDR3 loop spans 15 amino acids. Germline-derived CDR1 and CDR2 are DFQATT and SNEGSKA (reference sequence). Trimming shortened V by 5 bases and J by 0 bases, and 11 bases separated the two germline ends. TCRdb reprocessed the multiplex PCR reads with MiXCR, giving one entry per CDR3 protein. There are 70,000 to 95,000 distinct CDR3 sequences in the sample; under 25% occur only once, and less than 3% lies in the top ten. Breast cancer patients provided tissue from their axillary draining lymph nodes. The sequencing input was axillary lymph node tissue. The rearrangement uses TRBV20-1 and TRBJ2-6; D gene unclear. This TCR came from a female donor with breast cancer. Some clones in this sample may be carry-over from other donors' samples. The CDR3 here is CSASNSASGANVLTF. The CDR3 nucleotides read TGCAGTGCTTCTAACTCAGCCTCTGGGGCCAACGTCCTGACTTTC.